These T cell receptor beta chains were read from a single sample in a study of blood T cell repertoires in COVID-19. Repertoires were generated with immunoSEQ multiplex PCR, while TCRdb's copy carries only in-frame clones and drops some. Altogether approximately 210,000 clones are present, approximately 82% being singletons, with the ten largest covering 15%. The sample comprised PBMCs or T cells enriched from blood (not recorded which). The receptors come from a man in his forties who had recovered from COVID-19. CDR3s include the opening cysteine and the closing phenylalanine or tryptophan. Each record gives: CDR3 protein, J gene, V gene, CDR3 length.

CASSQPAGDGGYTF	TRBJ1-2	TRBV3-1/TRBV3-2	14
CASSYEGGPSWDTQYF	TRBJ2-3	TRBV6-2/TRBV6-3	16
CASSHGTEDNEQFF	TRBJ2-1	TRBV5-1	14
CASSGTGVTRGADTQYF	TRBJ2-3	TRBV2	17
CASSLSRSSPLHF	TRBJ1-6	TRBV11-2	13
CASGGGSNQPQHF	TRBJ1-5	TRBV28	13
CASSLETGTGELFF	TRBJ2-2	TRBV11-3	14
CASSYARTSGDYEQFF	TRBJ2-1	TRBV6-2/TRBV6-3	16
CASSAPGQADTQYF	TRBJ2-3	TRBV5-1	14
CASSVESGQGKTDTQYF	TRBJ2-3	TRBV9	17
CATSTRGLTEAFF	TRBJ1-1	TRBV15	13
CASEERIAKNIQYF	TRBJ2-4	TRBV28	14
CASSPRRGPSSGNTIYF	TRBJ1-3	TRBV7-2	17
CASSRGHSNTGELFF	TRBJ2-2	TRBV3-1/TRBV3-2	15
CASIGGRSLYF	TRBJ2-7	TRBV28	11
CASSYSTRTIGETQYF	TRBJ2-5	TRBV6-2/TRBV6-3	16
CASSGTGGWGTGELFF	TRBJ2-2	TRBV9	16
CASSSPSGPSYNEQFF	TRBJ2-1	TRBV11-2	16
CASSYSGFQETQYF	TRBJ2-5	TRBV5-1	14
CASSHGVSSYNEQFF	TRBJ2-1	TRBV19	15
CASSFTKNIQYF	TRBJ2-4	TRBV5-8	12
CASCPGLAGTDTQYF	TRBJ2-3	TRBV18	15
CASSSHGNQPQHF	TRBJ1-5	TRBV7-9	13
CASSPLPGYEKLFF	TRBJ1-4	TRBV5-8	14
CASSIRGSGTEAFF	TRBJ1-1	TRBV19	14
CASWGRLQGKDPGNTIYF	TRBJ1-3	TRBV19	18
CASSESLDKSYEQYF	TRBJ2-7	TRBV10-1	15
CASSPGTEGEQYF	TRBJ2-7	TRBV18	13
CASSQTGLGMKDTQYF	TRBJ2-3	TRBV4-2	16
CASSWGRVNTEAFF	TRBJ1-1	TRBV5-6	14
CASSYGPSGGPANTQYF	TRBJ2-3	TRBV7-3	17
CASKSRGHQPQHF	TRBJ1-5	TRBV19	13
CASSRGGFYEQYF	TRBJ2-7	TRBV6-5	13
CASSEQGQTNTEAFF	TRBJ1-1	TRBV25-1	15
CATSRDRGNTIYF	TRBJ1-3	TRBV15	13
CASSLAFREAKNIQYF	TRBJ2-4	TRBV27	16
CATLPSRSGNTIYF	TRBJ1-3	TRBV28	14
CASSVEGTGIYGYTF	TRBJ1-2	TRBV9	15
CASSQDLPRTGKITYEQYF	TRBJ2-7	TRBV3-1/TRBV3-2	19
CASSVGGGGNQPQHF	TRBJ1-5	TRBV9	15
CAWDKQGGNQPQHF	TRBJ1-5	TRBV30	14
CASSPAGGNQPQHF	TRBJ1-5	TRBV4-3	14
CAWSVLVTGGYTF	TRBJ1-2	TRBV30	13
CATSEPGQGVSGYTF	TRBJ1-2	TRBV24-1	15
CASSHHSTGSGETQYF	TRBJ2-5	TRBV27	16
CAWSWGEEQYF	TRBJ2-7	TRBV30	11
CASSVVGENTEAFF	TRBJ1-1	TRBV9	14
CASSLTSGGTYEQYF	TRBJ2-7	TRBV18	15
CASSWGVTTHEKLFF	TRBJ1-4	TRBV5-1	15
CASSQEGAGNQPQHF	TRBJ1-5	TRBV28	15
CASSLGLAGAGELFF	TRBJ2-2	TRBV5-4	15
CASSLAGGRASETQYF	TRBJ2-5	TRBV5-4	16
CASRYTSESYEQYF	TRBJ2-7	TRBV28	14